This T cell receptor beta chain was recorded in a study of cytomegalovirus exposure and HLA in healthy donors. Overall study findings and caveats: Highest at DRB1 and lowest at HLA-C, TCR association rates differed among HLA loci in a later analysis. Productive rates of about 90% or about 30% were seen for most TCR beta V segments in an earlier analysis.

PCR involved 60 Vbeta and 13 Jbeta primers. Clones were read by immunoSEQ multiplex PCR, and TCRdb kept only the in-frame ones, dropping some. The sample consists of approximately 79,000 clones, roughly 80% of them appearing once. The CDR3 totals 14 residues. V was clipped by 4 bases and J by 8 bases, with 18 bases between them. Germline V gives CDR1 SGHNT, CDR2 YYREEE (reference sequence). This clone has a handful of counts. Its specificity is unknown. Sequenced material: PBMCs. This clonotype was sampled from a boy aged 10-17 years in good health and CMV-seronegative. The rearrangement links TRBV5-4 to TRBJ1-2; D is perhaps TRBD1 (5 bases). The CDR3 loop reads CASSGGGLVEGYTF. For the CDR3, the DNA is TGTGCCAGCAGCGGTGGGGGGTTGGTTGAAGGCTACACCTTC.